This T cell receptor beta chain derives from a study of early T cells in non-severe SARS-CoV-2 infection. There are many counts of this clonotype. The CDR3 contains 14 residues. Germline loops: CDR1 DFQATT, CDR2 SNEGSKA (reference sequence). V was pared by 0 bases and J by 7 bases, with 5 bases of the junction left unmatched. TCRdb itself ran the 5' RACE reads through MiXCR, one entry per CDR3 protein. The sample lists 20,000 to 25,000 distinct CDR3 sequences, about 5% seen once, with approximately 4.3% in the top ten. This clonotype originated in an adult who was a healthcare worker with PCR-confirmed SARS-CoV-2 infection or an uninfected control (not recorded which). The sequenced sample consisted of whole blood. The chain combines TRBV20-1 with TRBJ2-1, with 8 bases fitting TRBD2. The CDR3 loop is CSAREGLAINEQFF. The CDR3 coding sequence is TGCAGTGCTAGAGAAGGACTAGCAATTAATGAGCAGTTCTTC.